The 24 T cell receptor beta chains given below trace back to one sample, sequenced in a study of response to subunit inactivated influenza vaccine. TCRdb re-derived calls from the RT-PCR reads in MiXCR, one entry per CDR3 protein. Of hundreds of thousands of distinct CDR3 sequences in the sample, 15% to 17% were seen once. The sequencing used PBMCs from blood, collected roughly 12 days after vaccination. All receptors come from a man aged 45-60 years who received an inactivated influenza vaccine.

The table lists this clonotype with a few counts. The rearrangement uses TRBV6-1 and TRBJ1-3, with a tentative D call TRBD1 (5 bases). This CDR3 is built from 17 residues. V lost 0 bases and J lost 0, with 12 bases in between. The germline gives CDR1 MNHNS, CDR2 SASEGT. The DNA for the CDR3 is TGTGCCAGCAGTGAAGCTGGGGGGGGACTCTCTGGAAACACCATATATTTT. Encoded protein: CASSEAGGGLSGNTIYF.

There are a few counts of this clonotype. V usage is TRBV29-1 and J usage is TRBJ2-7; 9 bases are shared with TRBD2. After removal of 2 bases from V and 3 bases from J, the junction contained 5 bases not matched to a gene. The CDR3 has 14 residues. Per the germline V gene, CDR1 is SQVTM and CDR2 is ANQGSEA. CDR3 sequence (DNA): TGCAGCGTTGAATTATATAGCGGGGGCTACGAGCAGTACTTC. Encoded protein: CSVELYSGGYEQYF.

This clonotype was seen a few times. The V gene is TRBV7-9, the J gene TRBJ2-3, with a possible D match to TRBD1 (5 bases). Trimming took off 5 bases at V and 4 bases at J, with 16 bases between the two ends. This CDR3 comprises 15 residues. The germline CDR1 and CDR2 sequences are SEHNR and FQNEAQ (reference sequence). The chain's CDR3 is CASSPGSGKADTQYF. The CDR3 DNA is TGTGCCAGCAGCCCCGGCTCAGGGAAGGCAGATACGCAGTATTTT.

The CDR3: CASSFRDRGSQETQYF. DNA for the CDR3: TGTGCCAGCAGTTTTAGGGACAGGGGGTCCCAAGAGACCCAGTACTTC. The rearrangement joins TRBV12-3 or TRBV12-4 to TRBJ2-5; 11 nucleotides agree with TRBD1. The CDR3 is made up of 16 amino acids. Trimming removed 3 bases from V and 1 base from J; junction bases left unmatched: 4.

This clonotype was seen a few times. One junction end disagrees with the germline gene, perhaps due to a read error. The chain couples TRBV6-2 or TRBV6-3 to TRBJ1-1, with unresolved D. The CDR3 has 14 amino acids. Per the germline V gene, CDR1 is MNHEY and CDR2 is SVGEGT. The CDR3 DNA sequence: TGTGCCAGCACCTACAGAGTCTCGAACGCTGAAGCTTTCTTT. Its translation: CASTYRVSNAEAFF.

In this sample, this clonotype turned up many times. V gene TRBV6-1 combines with J gene TRBJ2-3; 8 nucleotides align to TRBD2. This CDR3 region has 14 residues. After removal of 5 bases from V and 4 bases from J, the junction contained 5 bases not matched to a gene. CDR1 MNHNS and CDR2 SASEGT come from the germline V gene. Here the CDR3 reads CASSSTSGSDTQYF. The CDR3 nucleotides are TGTGCCAGCAGTAGCACTAGCGGTTCAGATACGCAGTATTTT.

The rearrangement uses TRBV29-1 and TRBJ2-3, with 7 bases lining up with TRBD2. In germline, CDR1 is SQVTM, CDR2 ANQGSEA. Trimming at V came to 1 base and at J to 3 bases, leaving 7 bases not matched to a gene. The CDR3 spans 15 residues. The CDR3 protein is CSVEVGGRVTDTQYF. As DNA, the CDR3 is TGCAGCGTTGAAGTGGGAGGGCGTGTGACAGATACGCAGTATTTT.

V gene TRBV11-2 combines with J gene TRBJ2-5, with 10 positions matching TRBD2. Per the germline V gene, CDR1 is SGHAT and CDR2 is FQNNGV. CDR3 length: 17 amino acids. The junction had 7 bases not matched to a gene; V was cut back by 2 bases and J by 1 base. CDR3 in DNA: TGTGCCAGCAGCTTAATTCTCCAGCGGGGGGGCCAAGAGACCCAGTACTTC. It encodes CASSLILQRGGQETQYF. The entire variable domain, with the rest obtained from reference TRBV11-2 and TRBJ2-5, is as follows: EAGVAQSPRYKIIEKRQSVAFWCNPISGHATLYWYQQILGQGPKLLIQFQNNGVVDDSQLPKDRFSAERLKGVDSTLKIQPAKLEDSAVYLCASSLILQRGGQETQYFGPGTRLLVL.

This clonotype has just a few counts. The J gene is TRBJ2-2, the V gene TRBV29-1; 8 bases agree with TRBD2. The V gene's germline CDR1 is SQVTM and CDR2 ANQGSEA. There are 15 residues in the CDR3. With V trimmed by 3 bases and J by 4 bases, 7 bases remained unmatched. The DNA for the CDR3 is TGCAGCGTTGATCCGGGAGGGTTTGGCACCGGGGAGCTGTTTTTT. Protein: CSVDPGGFGTGELFF.

Comments on this clonotype: A much bigger clone sits one base away, suggesting this may be a read error. The chain links TRBV10-3 to TRBJ1-2; 10 bases line up with TRBD1. Germline trimming cut 5 bases from V and 6 bases from J; bases unmatched to any gene: 3. The CDR3 is 13 residues long. From germline, CDR1 is ENHRY and CDR2 SYGVKD. CDR3 nucleotides: TGTGCCATCAGTCCCGGGACAGGGGATGGCTACACCTTC. Protein product: CAISPGTGDGYTF.

The chain links TRBV3-1 to TRBJ2-2; D is ambiguous. Per the germline V gene, CDR1 is LGHDT and CDR2 is YNNKEL (reference sequence). CDR3 length: 14 amino acids. V dropped 4 bases and J dropped 4 bases, with 10 bases sitting between them. CDR3 DNA: TGTGCCAGCAGCCCTAAGGCGCGCACCGGGGAGCTGTTTTTT. Translating it yields CASSPKARTGELFF. The variable domain in full, completed from reference TRBV3-1 and TRBJ2-2, reads DTAVSQTPKYLVTQMGNDKSIKCEQNLGHDTMYWYKQDSKKFLKIMFSYNNKELIINETVPNRFSPKSPDKAHLNLHINSLELGDSAVYFCASSPKARTGELFFGEGSRLTVL.

This chain joins TRBV28 and TRBJ2-7, with TRBD1 matching 10 bases. CDR1 and CDR2 from the germline V gene are MDHEN and SYDVKM. V trimming: 6 bases; J trimming: 7 bases; junction bases outside the gene matches: 6. The CDR3 runs to 13 residues. The CDR3 bases are TGTGCCAGCAGACATCCGGGACAGGGGGAGCAGTACTTC. Translated, it gives CASRHPGQGEQYF.

This chain uses TRBV6-2 or TRBV6-3 with TRBJ2-3; a weak D match, TRBD2 (5 bases). The CDR3 has 11 residues. The germline V gene encodes CDR1 MNHEY and CDR2 SVGEGT. Trimming removed 7 bases at V and 6 bases at J, with 8 bases between. The CDR3 loop reads CASIGGDTQYF. CDR3 bases: TGTGCCAGCATCGGCGGGGATACGCAGTATTTT.

This clonotype was observed a few times. The chain employs TRBV2 and TRBJ2-3; D is perhaps TRBD1 (6 bases). Germline V gene sequence: CDR1 SNHLY, CDR2 FYNNEI. CDR3 size: 13 residues. Trimming left V 5 bases short and J 5 bases short, with 11 bases between. As DNA, the CDR3 is TGTGCCAGCAGTCGTCAGGGGTTAGATACGCAGTATTTT. It is translated as CASSRQGLDTQYF.

This rearrangement joins TRBV12-3 or TRBV12-4 to TRBJ1-5; D gene ambiguous. V was cut by 2 bases and J by 0 bases, with 8 bases left in between. The CDR3 is 15 amino acids. CDR3 sequence: CASSLTQHSNQPQHF. The DNA for the CDR3 is TGTGCCAGCAGTTTAACCCAACATAGCAATCAGCCCCAGCATTTT.

The chain recombines TRBV18 with TRBJ2-7; 7 bases line up with TRBD1. The CDR3 is made up of 16 amino acids. The trim removed 3 bases at V and 5 bases at J, leaving 13 bases unmatched. Germline CDR1 is KGHSH and CDR2 is LQKENI. The CDR3 DNA reads TGTGCCAGCTCACCGAGACAGGGCCCCAGCGTCAACGAGCAGTACTTC. This encodes CASSPRQGPSVNEQYF.

V usage is TRBV30 and J usage is TRBJ1-2; a possible D gene is TRBD1 (5 bases). With 7 bases removed from V and 0 bases from J, the gap between germline ends came to 18 bases. The V gene's germline CDR1 is GTSNPN and CDR2 SVGIG (reference sequence). The CDR3 extends over 15 amino acids. CDR3 region: CASHRPGGANYGYTF. The CDR3 nucleotides read TGTGCCTCGCACCGTCCGGGGGGAGCTAACTATGGCTACACCTTC.

The chain combines TRBV15 with TRBJ2-3; D unresolved. The CDR3 loop spans 13 amino acids. Germline lookup yields CDR1 LNHNV and CDR2 YYDKDF (reference sequence). Trimming left V 5 bases short and J 6 bases short, with 12 bases between. CDR3 sequence (DNA): TGTGCCACCAGCCTTGATATTGGGGATACGCAGTATTTT. Residues: CATSLDIGDTQYF.

This clonotype was counted a few times. The chain carries TRBV10-3 and TRBJ2-3; 9 bases line up with TRBD2. The CDR3 covers 16 residues. The germline gives CDR1 ENHRY, CDR2 SYGVKD. The V gene end was trimmed by 8 bases and the J gene end by 1 base; junction bases not matched to a gene: 10. The CDR3 nucleotides are TGTGCCATCGCCACCGGATTAGCGGGGGGCACAGATACGCAGTATTTT. As protein: CAIATGLAGGTDTQYF.

This clonotype was detected only a few times. The chain is built from TRBV12-3 or TRBV12-4 and TRBJ2-7; D is ambiguous. The CDR3 runs to 13 residues. The V gene lost 6 bases and the J gene lost 0 bases, with 9 bases spanning the gap. This CDR3 is CASRSSVSYEQYF. The CDR3 DNA follows: TGTGCCAGCAGATCATCGGTCTCCTACGAGCAGTACTTC.

This clonotype was counted a few times. The rearrangement links TRBV4-2 to TRBJ2-3, with 9 bases identical to TRBD1. J gave up 2 bases and V 3 bases, and 3 bases lay outside the gene matches. CDR3 size: 15 residues. Germline assignment: CDR1 LGHNA and CDR2 YNFKEQ. CDR3 DNA sequence: TGTGCCAGCAGCCAGAGGGACAGGGTCACAGATACGCAGTATTTT. It encodes CASSQRDRVTDTQYF.

The rearrangement uses TRBV10-3 and TRBJ1-1; D ambiguous. The V gene lost 10 bases and the J gene lost 4 bases, with 13 bases spanning the gap. Germline V gene lookup returns CDR1 ENHRY and CDR2 SYGVKD. The CDR3 totals 12 residues. The CDR3 DNA sequence: TGTGCCACAAGAACAGCGGGCACTGAAGCTTTCTTT. Amino acid sequence: CATRTAGTEAFF.

V usage is TRBV5-1 and J usage is TRBJ1-2; D is undetermined. Germline assignment: CDR1 SGHRS and CDR2 YFSETQ. Trimming took 3 bases from V and 13 from J, leaving 16 bases between them. The CDR3 runs to 12 residues. DNA for the CDR3: TGCGCCAGCAGCTCAGCCACGTCCAGGTTCACCTTC. This translates into CASSSATSRFTF.

This clonotype was detected ten times or more. V is TRBV12-3 or TRBV12-4 and J is TRBJ1-4; 8 bases align to TRBD1. The V and J ends lost 5 bases and 8 bases, in that order; junction bases with no gene match: 10. CDR3 length: 15 residues. In DNA form, the CDR3 reads TGTGCCAGCAGTGGAGCAGGGGGCGGTCACGAAAAACTGTTTTTT. This gives the protein CASSGAGGGHEKLFF.